Listed below are T cell receptor beta chains from one sample, sequenced in a study of cytomegalovirus exposure and HLA in healthy donors. TCRdb keeps only in-frame clones here, not all; method: immunoSEQ multiplex PCR. This table holds 50,000 to 80,000 clones, 85% to 95% found once. The sequencing input was PBMCs. Every receptor here comes from a woman aged 18-29 years in good health and CMV-seropositive. The CDR3 runs from the conserved cysteine through the conserved F or W. The order of the fields is J gene, D gene, V gene, clone size, CDR3 protein, CDR3 DNA. D genes are given only for firm matches. The listing skips clone size in some rows; elsewhere it reads once, few, many or a size class.

j_gene: TRBJ2-5; d_gene: .; v_gene: TRBV28; abundance: .; CDR3aa: CASRSTPLAQETQYF; CDR3nt: TGTGCCAGCAGATCCACCCCCCTAGCTCAAGAGACCCAGTACTTC
j_gene: TRBJ1-6; d_gene: .; v_gene: TRBV7-3; abundance: .; CDR3aa: CASSLTGTSPLHF; CDR3nt: TGTGCCAGCAGCTTGACAGGTACTTCACCCCTCCACTTT
j_gene: TRBJ1-3; d_gene: .; v_gene: TRBV7-8; abundance: once; CDR3aa: CASSSIGRDGNTIYF; CDR3nt: TGTGCCAGCAGCTCCATAGGGAGGGATGGAAACACCATATATTTT
j_gene: TRBJ2-7; d_gene: .; v_gene: TRBV13; abundance: .; CDR3aa: CASSLGGGQTYEQYF; CDR3nt: TGTGCCAGCAGCTTAGGGGGGGGACAGACCTACGAGCAGTACTTC
j_gene: TRBJ2-5; d_gene: .; v_gene: TRBV19; abundance: .; CDR3aa: CASSRGQGLQETQYF; CDR3nt: TGTGCCAGTAGTAGAGGGCAGGGGCTCCAAGAGACCCAGTACTTC
j_gene: TRBJ2-6; d_gene: .; v_gene: TRBV5-4; abundance: .; CDR3aa: CASSLGHSGANVLTF; CDR3nt: TGTGCCAGCAGCTTGGGTCACTCTGGGGCCAACGTCCTGACTTTC
j_gene: TRBJ1-5; d_gene: TRBD1; v_gene: TRBV2; abundance: once; CDR3aa: CASSWTGTDQPQHF; CDR3nt: TGTGCCAGCAGCTGGACAGGGACCGATCAGCCCCAGCATTTT
j_gene: TRBJ2-1; d_gene: .; v_gene: TRBV4-1; abundance: .; CDR3aa: CASSQGLQGNEQFF; CDR3nt: TGCGCCAGCAGCCAAGGCCTCCAGGGCAATGAGCAGTTCTTC
j_gene: TRBJ1-1; d_gene: .; v_gene: TRBV7-8; abundance: .; CDR3aa: CASSSGGRGTEAFF; CDR3nt: TGTGCCAGCAGCTCCGGGGGGCGCGGGACTGAAGCTTTCTTT
j_gene: TRBJ2-5; d_gene: .; v_gene: TRBV7-9; abundance: .; CDR3aa: CASSFGAGATETQYF; CDR3nt: TGTGCCAGCAGCTTTGGAGCGGGTGCCACCGAGACCCAGTACTTC
j_gene: TRBJ1-4; d_gene: .; v_gene: TRBV18; abundance: .; CDR3aa: CASSPSEGVVEKLFF; CDR3nt: TGTGCCAGCTCACCATCCGAGGGGGTGGTTGAAAAACTGTTTTTT
j_gene: TRBJ1-3; d_gene: .; v_gene: TRBV14; abundance: .; CDR3aa: CASSQDPFSGSSGNTIYF; CDR3nt: TGTGCCAGCAGCCAAGACCCGTTCTCGGGGAGCTCTGGAAACACCATATATTTT
j_gene: TRBJ2-7; d_gene: TRBD1; v_gene: TRBV7-3; abundance: .; CDR3aa: CASSSGTGRDEQYF; CDR3nt: TGTGCCAGCAGCTCCGGGACAGGGAGGGACGAGCAGTACTTC
j_gene: TRBJ1-6; d_gene: .; v_gene: TRBV5-4; abundance: .; CDR3aa: CASSLVAGGNSPLHF; CDR3nt: TGTGCCAGCAGCTTAGTAGCAGGCGGGAATTCACCCCTCCACTTT
j_gene: TRBJ1-5; d_gene: TRBD1; v_gene: TRBV28; abundance: few; CDR3aa: CASSFPGTGNQPQHF; CDR3nt: TGTGCCAGCAGTTTCCCAGGGACAGGGAATCAGCCCCAGCATTTT
j_gene: TRBJ1-6; d_gene: .; v_gene: TRBV4-3; abundance: .; CDR3aa: CASSPTQGRNSPLHF; CDR3nt: TGCGCCAGCAGCCCCACACAGGGACGGAATTCACCCCTCCACTTT
j_gene: TRBJ1-5; d_gene: TRBD1; v_gene: TRBV2; abundance: .; CDR3aa: CASSEVDRQQPQHF; CDR3nt: TGTGCCAGCAGTGAAGTGGACAGGCAACAGCCCCAGCATTTT
j_gene: TRBJ2-4; d_gene: TRBD2; v_gene: TRBV27; abundance: .; CDR3aa: CASSEVGGFQNIQYF; CDR3nt: TGTGCCAGCAGCGAGGTGGGGGGGTTCCAAAACATTCAGTACTTC
j_gene: TRBJ2-7; d_gene: .; v_gene: TRBV30; abundance: .; CDR3aa: CAVTPWGDGYEQYF; CDR3nt: TGTGCCGTCACCCCATGGGGGGACGGGTACGAGCAGTACTTC
j_gene: TRBJ2-1; d_gene: .; v_gene: TRBV9; abundance: .; CDR3aa: CASSADTGPGLEQFF; CDR3nt: TGTGCCAGCAGCGCAGATACCGGGCCAGGGCTTGAGCAGTTCTTC
j_gene: TRBJ1-5; d_gene: .; v_gene: TRBV19; abundance: .; CDR3aa: CASMGGYWPQHF; CDR3nt: TGTGCCAGTATGGGGGGATATTGGCCCCAGCATTTT
j_gene: TRBJ2-3; d_gene: TRBD2; v_gene: TRBV5-1; abundance: .; CDR3aa: CASSRLQREGTQYF; CDR3nt: TGCGCCAGCAGCCGACTTCAGCGGGAGGGTACGCAGTATTTT
j_gene: TRBJ1-1; d_gene: TRBD1; v_gene: TRBV5-6; abundance: .; CDR3aa: CASSFNRGDTEAFF; CDR3nt: TGTGCCAGCAGTTTCAACAGGGGTGACACTGAAGCTTTCTTT
j_gene: TRBJ2-3; d_gene: TRBD2; v_gene: TRBV28; abundance: .; CDR3aa: CASSRLLAASTDTQYF; CDR3nt: TGTGCCAGCAGTCGCCTGCTAGCGGCAAGCACAGATACGCAGTATTTT
j_gene: TRBJ1-1; d_gene: .; v_gene: TRBV7-3; abundance: .; CDR3aa: CASSSGSHTEAFF; CDR3nt: TGTGCCAGCAGCTCCGGGAGCCACACTGAAGCTTTCTTT
j_gene: TRBJ2-1; d_gene: TRBD2; v_gene: TRBV30; abundance: .; CDR3aa: CAWRLAGAGNEQFF; CDR3nt: TGTGCCTGGAGACTAGCGGGAGCTGGCAATGAGCAGTTCTTC
j_gene: TRBJ2-1; d_gene: .; v_gene: TRBV18; abundance: .; CDR3aa: CASSGGPNNEQFF; CDR3nt: TGTGCCAGCTCGGGAGGACCGAACAATGAGCAGTTCTTC
j_gene: TRBJ1-2; d_gene: .; v_gene: TRBV19; abundance: .; CDR3aa: CASSIGRWSETSNYGYTF; CDR3nt: TGTGCCAGTAGTATAGGGCGGTGGTCAGAGACTTCTAACTATGGCTACACCTTC
j_gene: TRBJ2-1; d_gene: TRBD2; v_gene: TRBV9; abundance: .; CDR3aa: CASSVDKETSGNYNEQFF; CDR3nt: TGTGCCAGCAGCGTAGATAAAGAGACTAGCGGGAACTACAATGAGCAGTTCTTC
j_gene: TRBJ2-1; d_gene: TRBD2; v_gene: TRBV4-3; abundance: .; CDR3aa: CASSQAGGNEQFF; CDR3nt: TGCGCCAGCAGCCAAGCGGGGGGCAATGAGCAGTTCTTC
j_gene: TRBJ1-5; d_gene: TRBD1; v_gene: TRBV5-8; abundance: .; CDR3aa: CASSLGQGVYQPQHF; CDR3nt: TGTGCCAGCAGCCTGGGACAGGGAGTCTATCAGCCCCAGCATTTT
j_gene: TRBJ1-5; d_gene: .; v_gene: TRBV7-3; abundance: .; CDR3aa: CASSLPPGGIRQPQHF; CDR3nt: TGTGCCAGCAGCTTACCTCCGGGGGGGATTCGCCAGCCCCAGCATTTT
j_gene: TRBJ1-5; d_gene: TRBD1; v_gene: TRBV5-5; abundance: .; CDR3aa: CASSHGTGGNQPQHF; CDR3nt: TGTGCCAGCAGCCACGGGACAGGGGGCAATCAGCCCCAGCATTTT
j_gene: TRBJ2-5; d_gene: .; v_gene: TRBV19; abundance: .; CDR3aa: CASSMRQKGETQYF; CDR3nt: TGTGCCAGTAGTATGCGACAGAAAGGAGAGACCCAGTACTTC
j_gene: TRBJ2-1; d_gene: TRBD2; v_gene: TRBV2; abundance: .; CDR3aa: CASSLSGTSGRASYSLDNEQFF; CDR3nt: TGTGCCAGCAGCCTCTCGGGGACTAGCGGGAGGGCCAGTTATAGTCTAGATAATGAGCAGTTCTTC
j_gene: TRBJ1-1; d_gene: .; v_gene: TRBV7-9; abundance: .; CDR3aa: CASTPGGGENTEAFF; CDR3nt: TGTGCCAGCACTCCGGGGGGAGGGGAGAACACTGAAGCTTTCTTT
j_gene: TRBJ1-1; d_gene: .; v_gene: TRBV9; abundance: .; CDR3aa: CASSVEGGTEAFF; CDR3nt: TGTGCCAGCAGCGTAGAAGGGGGTACTGAAGCTTTCTTT
j_gene: TRBJ2-3; d_gene: TRBD2; v_gene: TRBV5-4; abundance: .; CDR3aa: CASSRLAGASTDTQYF; CDR3nt: TGTGCCAGCAGTCGACTAGCGGGGGCTAGCACAGATACGCAGTATTTT
j_gene: TRBJ1-2; d_gene: .; v_gene: TRBV5-6; abundance: .; CDR3aa: CASSLGLDYGYTF; CDR3nt: TGTGCCAGCAGCTTGGGACTAGACTATGGCTACACCTTC
j_gene: TRBJ2-3; d_gene: TRBD2; v_gene: TRBV4-2; abundance: .; CDR3aa: CASSQGLAGGPSTDTQYF; CDR3nt: TGTGCCAGCAGCCAGGGACTAGCGGGGGGGCCTAGCACAGATACGCAGTATTTT
j_gene: TRBJ1-2; d_gene: .; v_gene: TRBV28; abundance: .; CDR3aa: CASSLGGIYGYTF; CDR3nt: TGTGCCAGCAGTCTCGGGGGTATCTATGGCTACACCTTC
j_gene: TRBJ2-7; d_gene: .; v_gene: TRBV19; abundance: .; CDR3aa: CASSIQDDYEQYF; CDR3nt: TGTGCCAGTAGTATCCAGGATGACTACGAGCAGTACTTC
j_gene: TRBJ1-1; d_gene: TRBD1; v_gene: TRBV9; abundance: once; CDR3aa: CASSVGQTNTEAFF; CDR3nt: TGTGCCAGCAGCGTGGGACAGACAAACACTGAAGCTTTCTTT
j_gene: TRBJ1-5; d_gene: .; v_gene: TRBV2; abundance: .; CDR3aa: CASQWGRLGDQPQHF; CDR3nt: TGTGCCAGTCAGTGGGGGAGACTAGGCGATCAGCCCCAGCATTTT
j_gene: TRBJ2-7; d_gene: .; v_gene: TRBV7-2; abundance: once; CDR3aa: CASSFSGSSSYEQYF; CDR3nt: TGTGCCAGCAGCTTTTCGGGTTCCTCCTCCTACGAGCAGTACTTC